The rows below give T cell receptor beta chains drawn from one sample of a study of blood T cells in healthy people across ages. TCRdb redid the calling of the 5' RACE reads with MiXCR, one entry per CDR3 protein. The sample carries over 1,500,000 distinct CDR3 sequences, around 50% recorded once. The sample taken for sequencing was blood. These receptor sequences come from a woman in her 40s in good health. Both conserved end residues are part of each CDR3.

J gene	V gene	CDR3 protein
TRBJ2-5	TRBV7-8	CASSRRRGRQETQYF
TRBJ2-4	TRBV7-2	CASSLGPSNIQYF
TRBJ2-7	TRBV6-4	CASSDSTPFVGQGNYEQYF
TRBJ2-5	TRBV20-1	CSARGTGRYQETQYF
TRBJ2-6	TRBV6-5	CASTGQVSSGANVLTF
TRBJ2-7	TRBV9	CASSVGSTGTIYEQYF
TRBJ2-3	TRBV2	CASSDSRRDRTDTQYF
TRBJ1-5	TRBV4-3	CASSQELAWPQHF
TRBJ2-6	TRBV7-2	CASSEEAGTTVLTF
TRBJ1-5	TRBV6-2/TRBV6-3	CASRTRTRGNNQPQHF
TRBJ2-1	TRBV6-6	CASKLIGGAGEYNEQFF
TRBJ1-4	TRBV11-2	CASSLVIAGRDEKLFF
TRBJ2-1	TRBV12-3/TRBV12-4	CASSLVGGPRNEQFF
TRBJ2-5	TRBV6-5	CASSFRGLTSGGALPLGETQYF
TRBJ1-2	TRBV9	CASSVVGASRANYGYTF
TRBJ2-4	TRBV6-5	CASSRTGVDKNIQYF
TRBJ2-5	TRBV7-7	CASSALGGTGETQYF
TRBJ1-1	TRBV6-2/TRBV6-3	CASIQGWNTEAFF
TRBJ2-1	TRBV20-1	CSAESPGVSEQFF
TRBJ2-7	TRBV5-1	CASSFGHADEQYF
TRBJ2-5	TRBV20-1	CSAARLAGGRETQYF
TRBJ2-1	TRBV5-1	CASSRNGQGGSNEQFF